A single sample gave rise to the 18 T cell receptor beta chains below, sequenced in a study of T-cell memory formation after mild COVID-19. TCRdb called the 5' RACE reads again in MiXCR, with one record for every CDR3 protein. In the table there are under 450,000 distinct CDR3 sequences, roughly 19% of which are singletons. The sequencing sample was made of PBMCs or a T cell subset sorted from them (not recorded which). These receptors originate from a man between 18 and 35 years old who had mild COVID-19 (a few samples of this study predate the infection). Cell type and time point are not known.

The J gene is TRBJ2-2, the V gene TRBV4-1; possibly TRBD1 or TRBD2 for D (5 bases each). The CDR3 loop spans 15 amino acids. The germline gives CDR1 MGHRA, CDR2 YSYEKL. Trimming shortened V by 1 base and J by 3 bases, and 9 bases separated the two germline ends. The CDR3 here is CASSQVRGYTGELFF. In DNA form, the CDR3 reads TGCGCCAGCAGCCAAGTGAGGGGTTACACCGGGGAGCTGTTTTTT.

This clonotype was detected only a few times. The rearrangement links TRBV7-2 to TRBJ2-2; D gene unclear. V dropped 3 bases and J dropped 0 bases, with 8 bases sitting between them. This CDR3 comprises 15 residues. The germline CDR1 and CDR2 sequences are SGHTA and FQGNSA. CDR3 sequence reads: CASSFAVSNTGELFF. Written as DNA, the CDR3 is TGTGCCAGCAGCTTTGCCGTGTCGAACACCGGGGAGCTGTTTTTT.

The sample holds a few counts of this clonotype. The chain couples TRBV12-3 or TRBV12-4 to TRBJ1-2, with a tentative D call TRBD1 (5 bases). V was pared by 0 bases and J by 8 bases, with 7 bases between. There are 12 residues in the CDR3. CDR3 bases: TGTGCCAGCAGTTTAGCAGGGGTCGGCTACACCTTC. Translated: CASSLAGVGYTF.

A few counts support this clonotype. The chain joins TRBV15 to TRBJ2-5; D unresolved. V was clipped by 0 bases and J by 4 bases, with 12 bases between them. CDR3 length: 15 amino acids. Germline-derived CDR1 and CDR2 are LNHNV and YYDKDF (reference sequence). The CDR3 here is CATSRDWVLAETQYF. CDR3 DNA: TGTGCCACCAGCAGAGATTGGGTCCTGGCAGAGACCCAGTACTTC.

The V gene is TRBV5-5, the J gene TRBJ1-1; a possible D gene is TRBD1 (5 bases). The CDR3 has 16 residues. The V gene lost 4 bases and the J gene lost 3 bases, with 19 bases spanning the gap. Germline V CDR1 and CDR2: SGHKS, YYEKEE (reference sequence). The CDR3 bases are TGTGCCAGCAGCCCTGGGATGGGGCTCGAGGACACTGAAGCTTTCTTT. Protein sequence: CASSPGMGLEDTEAFF.

This chain uses TRBV12-3 or TRBV12-4 with TRBJ1-3; D remains ambiguous. The CDR3 consists of 14 residues. Trimming removed 6 bases at V and 0 bases at J, with 9 bases between. In nucleotides, the CDR3 is TGTGCCAGCAGCCCCAGCGTCTCTGGAAACACCATATATTTT. Translating gives CASSPSVSGNTIYF.

The chain links TRBV9 to TRBJ2-2; weak D call: TRBD1 (6 bases). The V end lost 2 bases, the J end lost 4 bases, and 12 bases lay between the germline ends. The CDR3 is 15 amino acids. Germline assignment: CDR1 SGDLS and CDR2 YYNGEE. The chain's CDR3 is CASSVSGVGTGELFF. CDR3 coding DNA: TGTGCCAGCAGCGTGTCAGGGGTCGGCACCGGGGAGCTGTTTTTT.

Comments on this clonotype: A read error may account for a junction end that differs from germline. The chain has TRBV24-1 and TRBJ1-5; possibly TRBD1 for D (5 bases). Looked up from germline, CDR1 is KGHDR and CDR2 is SFDVKD. CDR3 size: 16 residues. CDR3 bases: TGTGCCACCAGTGATGGGACGGACTATAGCAATCAGCACCAGCATTTT. The encoded protein is CATSDGTDYSNQHQHF.

This clonotype was observed at least ten times. V usage is TRBV12-5 and J usage is TRBJ2-5; D is possibly TRBD2 (5 bases). This CDR3 spans 14 amino acids. The ends were cut back, 6 bases at V and 4 bases at J, with 15 bases in the middle. Germline CDR1 LGHNT, CDR2 FRNRAP. CDR3 region: CASGISGGGETQYF. The CDR3 coding sequence is TGTGCTAGTGGGATCTCAGGAGGAGGAGAGACCCAGTACTTC.

V usage is TRBV9 and J usage is TRBJ2-1; the D call may be TRBD1 or TRBD2 (5 bases each). The V gene's germline CDR1 is SGDLS and CDR2 YYNGEE. The V and J ends lost 0 bases and 2 bases respectively, with 9 bases between them. CDR3 length: 15 amino acids. Here the CDR3 reads CASSVGLGAYNEQFF. CDR3 in DNA: TGTGCCAGCAGCGTAGGTTTGGGGGCCTACAATGAGCAGTTCTTC.

This sequence joins TRBV7-3 and TRBJ2-3; D ambiguous. The V and J ends lost 4 bases and 1 base respectively, with 9 bases between them. Per the germline V gene, CDR1 is SGHTA and CDR2 is FQGTGA. The CDR3 consists of 14 residues. CDR3 bases: TGTGCCAGCAGCTCTCAGGACGGCACAGATACGCAGTATTTT. It specifies CASSSQDGTDTQYF.

The sample holds one count of this clonotype. The chain recombines TRBV29-1 with TRBJ1-2; a possible D gene is TRBD1 (6 bases). The V and J ends lost 6 bases and 2 bases respectively, with 13 bases between them. In germline, CDR1 is SQVTM, CDR2 ANQGSEA. The CDR3 is made up of 13 amino acids. The DNA of the CDR3 is TGCAGCGTAGCACAGGGCCCAAACTATGGCTACACCTTC. It specifies CSVAQGPNYGYTF. Full variable domain (remainder filled in from reference TRBV29-1 and TRBJ1-2): SAVISQKPSRDICQRGTSLTIQCQVDSQVTMMFWYRQQPGQSLTLIATANQGSEATYESGFVIDKFPISRPNLTFSTLTVSNMSPEDSSIYLCSVAQGPNYGYTFGSGTRLTVV.

This clonotype came up once. The rearrangement uses TRBV12-3 or TRBV12-4 and TRBJ2-2, with TRBD2 identical over 11 bases. The CDR3 loop spans 15 amino acids. J was trimmed by 4 bases and V by 3 bases; bases with no gene match: 1. The CDR3 sequence is CASSLTSGATGELFF. CDR3 bases: TGTGCCAGCAGTTTGACTAGCGGGGCCACCGGGGAGCTGTTTTTT.

V is TRBV25-1 and J is TRBJ2-3; 8 bases match TRBD2. The CDR3 consists of 16 residues. The V and J ends lost 1 base and 4 bases, in that order; junction bases with no gene match: 7. Germline V gene lookup returns CDR1 MGHDK and CDR2 SYGVNS. CDR3 DNA sequence: TGTGCCAGCAGTGAATCCCGAGCGGGGGCGGCAGATACGCAGTATTTT. Translating gives CASSESRAGAADTQYF.

This clonotype occurred a few times. The CDR3 DNA reads TGCGCCAGCAGCCCCATCCAGGGCCCCGAAGATACGCAGTATTTT. Its protein product is CASSPIQGPEDTQYF. The chain recombines TRBV4-1 with TRBJ2-3; possibly TRBD1 for D (5 bases). CDR3 length: 15 amino acids. Germline lookup yields CDR1 MGHRA and CDR2 YSYEKL. V was clipped by 4 bases and J by 5 bases, with 16 bases between them.

This chain uses TRBV7-6 with TRBJ2-3, with D possibly matching TRBD1 (6 bases). Germline CDR1 reads SGHVS; CDR2 reads FNYEAQ. V lost 1 base and J lost 4, with 15 bases in between. The CDR3 length is 16 residues. CDR3: CASSLGGPPSADTQYF. The DNA for the CDR3 is TGTGCCAGCAGCTTAGGGGGGCCACCCTCGGCAGATACGCAGTATTTT.

The V and J genes are TRBV5-1 and TRBJ2-1; no clear D gene. Germline loops: CDR1 SGHRS, CDR2 YFSETQ. The ends were cut back, 0 bases at V and 4 bases at J, with 11 bases in the middle. The CDR3 has 15 amino acids. The CDR3 DNA follows: TGCGCCAGCAGCTTGGCAGCAGTCAATTACAATGAGCAGTTCTTC. Protein product: CASSLAAVNYNEQFF.

There are a few counts of this clonotype. The chain has TRBV14 and TRBJ2-1, with 11 bases that match TRBD2. There are 20 residues in the CDR3. Germline V gene sequence: CDR1 SGHDN, CDR2 FVKESK. Trimming at V came to 5 bases and at J to 0 bases, leaving 15 bases not matched to a gene. The CDR3 DNA sequence: TGTGCCAGCAGCAAGTCTAGCGGGGGGCGTTACCGCGACTCCTACAATGAGCAGTTCTTC. Amino acid sequence: CASSKSSGGRYRDSYNEQFF.